The rows below give T cell receptor beta chains drawn from one sample of a study of post-analysis software for immune sequencing data. One entry per CDR3 protein results from TCRdb running MiXCR on the PCR reads. Of 450,000 to 700,000 distinct CDR3 sequences detected, about 40% appear once; the ten largest clones hold 1.7%. Sample: blood. All receptors derive from a girl under 18 with multiple sclerosis. The CDR3 runs from the conserved cysteine through the conserved F or W. A D gene is named only where the DNA matches it firmly. Clone size appears in some rows only: once, few, many, or a class for an expanded clone.

v_call	d_call	clone_size	j_call	cdr3_nt	cdr3_aa
TRBV12-3/TRBV12-4	NA	once	TRBJ2-3	TGTGCCAGCAGTACCGCAGGGGGGGCAGGGTTAGCGAACCCAGATACGCAGTATTTT	CASSTAGGAGLANPDTQYF
TRBV4-1	NA	once	TRBJ2-1	TGCGCCAGCAGCCAAGTGGACGACGAGTACAATGAGCAGTTCTTC	CASSQVDDEYNEQFF
TRBV20-1	TRBD1	NA	TRBJ1-2	TGCAGTGCTAGCCTGGACAGGGAAGGCTACACCTTC	CSASLDREGYTF
TRBV6-5	NA	NA	TRBJ2-7	TGTGCCAGCAGTTATTCGACTAGTAGCGAGCAGTACTTC	CASSYSTSSEQYF
TRBV20-1	NA	NA	TRBJ2-7	TGCAGTGCTAGTCATGGGACTTGGGAGCAGTACTTC	CSASHGTWEQYF
TRBV6-2/TRBV6-3	NA	NA	TRBJ2-2	TGTGCCAGCAGTTACACGCGGGTCGACACCGGGGAGCTGTTTTTT	CASSYTRVDTGELFF
TRBV29-1	NA	NA	TRBJ2-7	TGCAGCGGGTGGGAGGCGAGCTCCTACGAGCAGTACTTC	CSGWEASSYEQYF
TRBV20-1	NA	NA	TRBJ1-5	TGCAGTGCTAGACAAGGATCTTATAGCAATCAGCCCCAGCATTTT	CSARQGSYSNQPQHF
TRBV12-3/TRBV12-4	TRBD1	NA	TRBJ1-5	TGTGCCAGCAGTTTAAAGCGGGACAGGGGGCGTTACAATCAGCCCCAGCATTTT	CASSLKRDRGRYNQPQHF
TRBV20-1	NA	NA	TRBJ2-7	TGCAGTGTCCGATCGGGCAGTAGCTCCTACGAGCAGTACTTC	CSVRSGSSSYEQYF
TRBV10-3	TRBD1	once	TRBJ2-2	TGTGCCATCAGAAAACAGGGGGCAAACACCGGGGAGCTGTTTTTT	CAIRKQGANTGELFF
TRBV4-1	NA	few	TRBJ2-7	TGCGCCAGCAGCCAAATGCGAGAGGGGGAGCAGTACTTC	CASSQMREGEQYF
TRBV7-9	NA	NA	TRBJ2-5	TGTGCCAGCAGCTTAGAAATGGGAGGACAAGAGCAGTACTTC	CASSLEMGGQEQYF
TRBV10-3	NA	NA	TRBJ2-7	TGTGCCATCAGTGATCAGGGAGCCTTCTACGAGCAGTACTTC	CAISDQGAFYEQYF
TRBV6-1	NA	few	TRBJ2-5	TGTGCCAGCAGTCCGGGCCGTTCTCAAGAGACCCAGTACTTC	CASSPGRSQETQYF